The source of this TCR beta chain is a study of tumor-infiltrating lymphocytes in primary liver carcinoma. Co-extracting RNA and DNA was done with roughly 17-34 mg of unsorted bulk tissue as input. A primer in the constant region served to generate TCR beta cDNA from about 480 ng of total RNA. Construction of TCR beta libraries relied on three successive nested multiplex PCR rounds employing slightly modified ARM-PCR. The two initial PCR rounds, around 11 cycles each, used TRBV1-TRBV30 forward and C-beta reverse primers. TCRdb ran MiXCR on the multiplex PCR reads and lists one entry per CDR3 protein. The profile covers some 100,000 distinct CDR3 sequences, with 65% to 75% appearing a single time and roughly 12% taken by the ten largest. V trimming: 0 bases; J trimming: 6 bases; junction bases outside the gene matches: 15. CDR3 size: 19 residues. Germline CDR1 and CDR2: SGHRS and YFSETQ.

Specimen: liver tumor tissue from sampling region 2. The sample's subset: tumor region T2, inferior pole. The sequence was obtained from a woman between 55 and 75 years old with primary liver carcinoma and hepatitis B virus infection. The rearrangement joins TRBV5-1 to TRBJ2-5; 12 positions agree with TRBD2. The CDR3 nucleotides read TGCGCCAGCAGCTTGGCCGTGACGACTAGCGGGAGAGGGGGCCAGACCCAGTACTTC. Its protein product is CASSLAVTTSGRGGQTQYF.